This TCR beta chain was documented in a study of monozygotic twins with inflammatory bowel disease. Following a re-call of the 5' RACE reads, TCRdb has one entry per CDR3 protein and lacks DNA. Its table records about 450,000 distinct CDR3 sequences. Blood was collected, roughly 2.7 ml per donor. This CDR3 region has 20 residues. CDR1 and CDR2 (germline): LNHDA, SQIVND (reference sequence). V is TRBV19 and J is TRBJ1-5; with no DNA, the TCRdb D assignment of TRBD1 cannot be verified. The source of this sequence is a human donor with ulcerative colitis or Crohn's disease, or a healthy co-twin of an affected twin (not recorded which). The source material was blood. CDR3 protein: CASSMGRWGRVENSNQPQHF.